This is a list of T cell receptor beta chains from one sample in a study of identifying expanded T cells in peripheral blood. The protocol was immunoSEQ multiplex PCR, while the TCRdb copy is restricted to in-frame clones and leaves out a portion. The table has about 81,000 clones, 84% seen once. What was sequenced was blood. The origin of the receptors is a person aged 18 to 75 in good health. The CDR3 runs from the conserved cysteine through the conserved F or W. The order of the fields is J gene, D gene, clone size, V gene, CDR3 DNA, CDR3 protein. A D gene is named only where the DNA matches it firmly. Some rows mark clone size as missing; the rest say once, few, many or name a class of expanded clone.

>TRBJ1-4|TRBD1|NA|TRBV29-1
TGCAGCGTCGTCGGGACAGGGGGTGGTGAAAAACTGTTTTTT
CSVVGTGGGEKLFF
>TRBJ2-7|TRBD2|NA|TRBV7-9
TGTGCCAGCAGCTCGGCCGGACTAGCGGGGGAGCAGTACTTC
CASSSAGLAGEQYF
>TRBJ2-2|NA|NA|TRBV7-2
TGTGCCAGCAGCTTAGTAGAGGCCGGGGAGCTGTTTTTT
CASSLVEAGELFF
>TRBJ2-1|NA|NA|TRBV4-1
TGCGCCAGCAGCCAAGTTATGGATGAGCAGTTCTTC
CASSQVMDEQFF
>TRBJ1-4|NA|NA|TRBV10-3
TGTGCCATCAGTCAAGACAGCCAAAATGAAAAACTGTTTTTT
CAISQDSQNEKLFF
>TRBJ1-2|NA|NA|TRBV14
TGTGCCAGCAGCCCCCTGGGGGAGGGCTACACCTTC
CASSPLGEGYTF
>TRBJ1-1|NA|few|TRBV5-1
TGCGCCAGCAGCTTAGGGGAGGGTACTGAAGCTTTCTTT
CASSLGEGTEAFF
>TRBJ1-5|TRBD1|few|TRBV28
TGTGCCAGCATCACCCCGGCTGGGACAGGGAGTAAAAGCGTCTTTCAGCCCCAGCATTTT
CASITPAGTGSKSVFQPQHF
>TRBJ1-4|TRBD1|NA|TRBV7-2
TGTGCCAGCAGCTACCAGGGGGCAACTAATGAAAAACTGTTTTTT
CASSYQGATNEKLFF
>TRBJ1-1|NA|NA|TRBV7-2
TGTGCCAGCAGCTTAGTTGGGCCGCCTGAAGCTTTCTTT
CASSLVGPPEAFF
>TRBJ1-2|NA|NA|TRBV19
TGTGCCAGTAGTATAGGGTTTGTACACCCTGCCGGCTACACCTTC
CASSIGFVHPAGYTF
>TRBJ2-3|TRBD1|NA|TRBV6-5
TGTGCCAGCAGTTACCTACCGACAGGGAGCACAGATACGCAGTATTTT
CASSYLPTGSTDTQYF
>TRBJ2-3|NA|few|TRBV10-1
TGCGCCAGCAGTGAGGGTCAGGGCACAGATACGCAGTATTTT
CASSEGQGTDTQYF
>TRBJ1-4|NA|NA|TRBV18
TGTGCCAGCTCGCCCGTCGAGGGCCGCGAAAAACTGTTTTTT
CASSPVEGREKLFF
>TRBJ2-2|TRBD1|NA|TRBV11-1
TGTGCCAGCAGAAGGGACAGAGGGACCGGGGAGCTGTTTTTT
CASRRDRGTGELFF
>TRBJ1-5|TRBD1|NA|TRBV7-2
TGTGCCAGCAGCTTAGCATGGGGACAGGGTTCGCCCCAGCATTTT
CASSLAWGQGSPQHF
>TRBJ2-3|TRBD2|NA|TRBV5-4
TGTGCCAGCAGCACAAGTCTAGCGGGAGGGCGGGATACGCAGTATTTT
CASSTSLAGGRDTQYF
>TRBJ2-3|TRBD2|NA|TRBV7-4
TGTGCCAGCAGCTTAGAGGGGGAGGAGACTAGCGGGATTACTAGCACAGATACGCAGTATTTT
CASSLEGEETSGITSTDTQYF
>TRBJ2-1|TRBD2|NA|TRBV7-3
TGTGCCAGCAGCCCCTTTCCCGAGCGGGAGAAAGCTGATGAGCAGTTCTTC
CASSPFPEREKADEQFF
>TRBJ2-7|NA|NA|TRBV28
TGTGCCAGCAGTTTGGGGGTCTCCTACGAGCAGTACTTC
CASSLGVSYEQYF
>TRBJ1-4|NA|NA|TRBV11-2
TGTGCCAGCAGTCATTCGGCGCGGGACTTTAATGAAAAACTGTTTTTT
CASSHSARDFNEKLFF
>TRBJ2-1|TRBD2|NA|TRBV28
TGTGCCAGCAGGATCGTAGCGGGAGTTGAGCAGTTCTTC
CASRIVAGVEQFF
>TRBJ2-3|TRBD2|NA|TRBV28
TGTGCCAGCAGTTTATACCTAGCGGGCGCAGATACGCAGTATTTT
CASSLYLAGADTQYF
>TRBJ2-2|TRBD1|NA|TRBV19
TGTGCCAGTAGTTCCGGGACAGCGAACACCGGGGAGCTGTTTTTT
CASSSGTANTGELFF
>TRBJ2-7|TRBD1|NA|TRBV27
TGTGCCAGCAGTTTACGGGACAGGTACGAGCAGTACTTC
CASSLRDRYEQYF
>TRBJ2-1|NA|NA|TRBV15
TGTGCCACCAGCAGTGGGGTCTCCTACAATGAGCAGTTCTTC
CATSSGVSYNEQFF
>TRBJ2-3|NA|NA|TRBV9
TGTGCCAGCAGCGTAGTTATTAATGCTCGCACAGATACGCAGTATTTT
CASSVVINARTDTQYF
>TRBJ2-1|NA|NA|TRBV11-2
TGTGCCAGCAGCATACAGGGACTCTCCAATGAGCAGTTCTTC
CASSIQGLSNEQFF
>TRBJ2-2|TRBD2|NA|TRBV28
TGTGCCAGCAGTTTAGGGACTAGCAATACCGGGGAGCTGTTTTTT
CASSLGTSNTGELFF
>TRBJ1-5|TRBD1|once|TRBV29-1
TGCAGCGTTGAGGGGGACAGGGGGCAGCCCCAGCATTTT
CSVEGDRGQPQHF
>TRBJ2-1|NA|NA|TRBV19
TGTGCCAGTAGTAACCTGGTTAGCGCCTACAATGAGCAGTTCTTC
CASSNLVSAYNEQFF
>TRBJ1-2|NA|NA|TRBV2
TGTGCCAGCGCTGGACAGAGGAACTATGGCTACACCTTC
CASAGQRNYGYTF
>TRBJ2-3|TRBD2|NA|TRBV5-6
TGTGCCAGCAGCTTAGGGACTAGCGGGAGTGGAGATACGCAGTATTTT
CASSLGTSGSGDTQYF
>TRBJ2-7|TRBD1|NA|TRBV29-1
TGCAGCGCCCAGGGACAGGGGTCCTACGAGCAGTACTTC
CSAQGQGSYEQYF
>TRBJ2-1|NA|NA|TRBV9
TGTGCCAGCAGTGTCCGGGACATATCCTACAATGAGCAGTTCTTC
CASSVRDISYNEQFF
>TRBJ1-5|NA|few|TRBV2
TGTGCCAGCAGCGACCGGGGTCAGCCCCAGCATTTT
CASSDRGQPQHF
>TRBJ1-1|NA|NA|TRBV6-5
TGTGCCAGCAGTTACTACGGACGGGCGAACACTGAAGCTTTCTTT
CASSYYGRANTEAFF
>TRBJ1-3|NA|NA|TRBV7-2
TGTGCCAGCAGCTTAGAGTCAGGCTACCTCTCTGGAAACACCATATATTTT
CASSLESGYLSGNTIYF
>TRBJ2-1|TRBD1|few|TRBV5-6
TGTGCCAGCAGCTTTGGTCGGACAGGGGAGTTCTTC
CASSFGRTGEFF
>TRBJ1-1|TRBD1|NA|TRBV6-5
TGTGCCAGCAGCTGGGACAGGAACACTGAAGCTTTCTTT
CASSWDRNTEAFF
>TRBJ2-1|TRBD1|once|TRBV7-3
TGTGCCAGCAGCCCCGACAGGGACTACAATGAGCAGTTCTTC
CASSPDRDYNEQFF
>TRBJ2-5|NA|many|TRBV28
TGTGCCAGCAGTCTCCCCGGGGACATAGAAGAGACCCAGTACTTC
CASSLPGDIEETQYF
>TRBJ2-7|TRBD2|once|TRBV7-8
TGTGCCAGCAGCTTAAGGTCTAGCGGGGGCTCCTACGAGCAGTACTTC
CASSLRSSGGSYEQYF
>TRBJ2-7|NA|NA|TRBV6-5
TGTGCCAGCAGCGTAACAGGGGGGGCCTACGAGCAGTACTTC
CASSVTGGAYEQYF
>TRBJ2-1|TRBD1|NA|TRBV18
TGTGCCAGCTCATCGACAGGGTTAAATGAGCAGTTCTTC
CASSSTGLNEQFF
>TRBJ2-3|NA|NA|TRBV25-1
TGTGCCAGCAGTACCCTAGCGTCTAGCACAGATACGCAGTATTTT
CASSTLASSTDTQYF
>TRBJ2-1|NA|NA|TRBV27
TGTGCCAGCAGTCTTATCCACCCTTTTGGACTTTCCTACAATGAGCAGTTCTTC
CASSLIHPFGLSYNEQFF
>TRBJ1-5|TRBD1|NA|TRBV19
TGTGCCAGTAGTGGAACAGGGGGGGGCCAGCCCCAGCATTTT
CASSGTGGGQPQHF
>TRBJ1-4|TRBD1|NA|TRBV7-9
TGTGCCAGCAGCTCGTCCAGACAGGGGGCGAGGGAAAAACTGTTTTTT
CASSSSRQGAREKLFF
>TRBJ2-5|NA|NA|TRBV15
TGTGCCACCAGCAGAGATCAGAGGGAGTTCGAGACCCAGTACTTC
CATSRDQREFETQYF
>TRBJ2-7|NA|NA|TRBV28
TGTGCCAGCAGCGCGGGGATATCTGGTTCCTACGAGCAGTACTTC
CASSAGISGSYEQYF
>TRBJ1-5|NA|NA|TRBV9
TGTGCCAGCAGCGAACACAGGGTGGGACTCCCCAGGGGCACCCAGCCCCAGCATTTT
CASSEHRVGLPRGTQPQHF
>TRBJ1-2|NA|few|TRBV5-1
TGCGCCAGCAGCTCGGGGGTTCAGGGATCTGCTGGCTACACCTTC
CASSSGVQGSAGYTF
>TRBJ2-7|TRBD2|NA|TRBV19
TGTGCCAGTAGCCCTACTAGCGGGATGCTCGACGAGCAGTACTTC
CASSPTSGMLDEQYF
>TRBJ2-3|NA|NA|TRBV5-1
TGCGCCAGCAGCTTTCGGTCGGCTCGGGAGCCAGATACGCAGTATTTT
CASSFRSAREPDTQYF
>TRBJ1-2|NA|NA|TRBV6-6
TGTGCCAGCGCGACCCAAGGAGGGGTTAACTATGGCTACACCTTC
CASATQGGVNYGYTF
>TRBJ1-4|TRBD1|NA|TRBV4-1
TGCGCCAGCAGCCAAGATGACAGGGGTTGGTGGGAAAAACTGTTTTTT
CASSQDDRGWWEKLFF
>TRBJ1-5|NA|NA|TRBV7-8
TGTGCCAGCAGCTTAGCAGCCGGGAGTGAAGGTCAGCCCCAGCATTTT
CASSLAAGSEGQPQHF
>TRBJ1-2|NA|NA|TRBV11-2
TGTGCCAGCAGGGATGGTGGCTATGGCTACACCTTC
CASRDGGYGYTF